This paragraph reports one TCR beta chain. Antigen unknown. TCR beta was sequenced from blood CD8+ and CD4+ T cells. The patients serving as multiple sclerosis controls were treatment-naive. They had stable or active relapsing-remitting disease and fulfilled revised McDonald criteria. The data stem from a study of CD8 T cells in Susac syndrome. Regarding the study as a whole: The authors acknowledged that the study's TCR sequencing and HLA analysis involved relatively few individuals.

The germline gives CDR1 SGDLS, CDR2 YYNGEE. The CDR3 covers 18 residues. V lost 0 bases to trimming and J lost 1 base; unmatched junction nucleotides: 10. Random hexamers were used to reverse transcribe 0.5 to 1 ug of RNA. By means of immunoSEQ multiplex PCR, TCR beta CDR3 spanning 54 Vbeta and 13 Jbeta underwent amplification. TCRdb used MiXCR to reprocess the immunoSEQ multiplex PCR reads, holding one entry per CDR3 protein. The sample shows around 140,000 distinct CDR3 sequences, about 95% of them seen only once. The chain uses TRBV9 and TRBJ2-3; 8 nucleotides align to TRBD2. The material sequenced was CD4+ T cells from PBMCs. The receptor was isolated from a human donor with multiple sclerosis. The chain's CDR3 is CASSVDLGSGGGTDTQYF. CDR3 coding DNA: TGTGCCAGCAGCGTAGACCTCGGGAGCGGGGGTGGCACAGATACGCAGTATTTT.